A single sample is the source of the 8 T cell receptor beta chains below, sequenced in a study of blood T cells in healthy people across ages. Primers used in a second PCR of about 7 to 12 cycles were a sample-barcoded 5' primer and a J-beta primer mix. TCRdb re-called the 5' RACE reads through MiXCR, storing one row per CDR3 protein. The data show about 800,000 distinct CDR3 sequences, with 46% seen just once and about a sixth held by the top ten. The sequenced sample consisted of blood. The source is a man older than 75 in good health.

This rearrangement joins TRBV21-1 to TRBJ1-6; TRBD1 is taken as the D call from the table, unchecked against the DNA. TRBV21-1 is a pseudogene locus. This CDR3 contains 18 residues. CDR3 sequence (DNA): TGTGCCAGCACCAAGTCGCGTGGATCCGGGACAAGGAATTCGCCCCTCCACTTT. It yields the protein CASTKSRGSGTRNSPLHF.

This clonotype was detected ten times or more. This chain joins TRBV29-1 and TRBJ2-7; the D gene is possibly TRBD2 (6 bases). CDR3 length equals 13 residues. V lost 6 bases to trimming and J lost 3 bases, with 15 bases between them. The germline V gene encodes CDR1 SQVTM and CDR2 ANQGSEA. DNA for the CDR3: TGCAGCGTGGGCGGGGTAGGGGACTACGAGCAGTACTTC. Residues: CSVGGVGDYEQYF.

The V and J genes are TRBV24-1 and TRBJ2-7, with D possibly called TRBD1 or TRBD2 (5 bases each). Germline V gives CDR1 KGHDR, CDR2 SFDVKD. V lost 4 bases to trimming and J lost 0 bases, with 9 bases between them. This CDR3 is 14 amino acids long. CDR3 bases: TGTGCCACCAGTGACAGAGGGACCTCCTACGAGCAGTACTTC. Amino acid sequence: CATSDRGTSYEQYF.

The chain uses TRBV5-1 and TRBJ2-4, with D perhaps TRBD2 (6 bases). Germline V lookup: CDR1 SGHRS, CDR2 YFSETQ. This CDR3 spans 14 amino acids. The ends were cut back, 2 bases at V and 13 bases at J, with 19 bases in the middle. The CDR3 nucleotides read TGCGCCAGCAGCTTCAACGCGGGAACTGATGAGCAGTACTTC. It codes for CASSFNAGTDEQYF.

The sample holds a few counts of this clonotype. V is TRBV12-3 or TRBV12-4 and J is TRBJ2-7; perhaps D is TRBD1 or TRBD2 (5 bases each). The J call could be wrong; TRBJ2-5 is a better fit for the DNA end. This CDR3 contains 13 residues. The CDR3 DNA reads TGTGCCAGCAGTTTGGGGGTTCTGAAGACCCAGTACTTC. Translated, it gives CASSLGVLKTQYF.

This clonotype was observed many times. The chain carries TRBV29-1 and TRBJ2-7, with D perhaps matching TRBD1 (5 bases). The CDR3 runs 12 residues. The germline CDR1 and CDR2 sequences are SQVTM and ANQGSEA. The V and J ends lost 6 bases and 2 bases respectively, with 11 bases between them. CDR3: CSVRVPPYEQYF. CDR3 nucleotide sequence: TGCAGCGTCAGGGTCCCCCCCTACGAGCAGTACTTC.

The genes are TRBV6-2 or TRBV6-3 and TRBJ1-5; D perhaps matches TRBD1 (5 bases). The CDR3 has 12 residues. The germline V gene has CDR1 MNHEY and CDR2 SVGEGT. V was trimmed by 9 bases and J by 8 bases, leaving 14 bases between them. CDR3 bases: TGTGCCAGTGCCCCTCCCAGGGAGCCCCAGCATTTT. Translated, it gives CASAPPREPQHF.

The chain is built from TRBV25-1 and TRBJ2-7; 7 bases fit TRBD2. Germline V gene data show CDR1 as MGHDK and CDR2 as SYGVNS. Losses at the gene ends were 4 bases for V and 5 bases for J; bases not matched to a gene: 8. This CDR3 contains 14 residues. Written as DNA, the CDR3 is TGTGCCAGCAGTGCCCAGCGGGAATATGACGAGCAGTACTTC. It yields the protein CASSAQREYDEQYF.